This T cell receptor beta chain was profiled in a study of early T cells in non-severe SARS-CoV-2 infection. About the study: Sequencing was performed on bulk RNA from unsorted whole blood, leaving chains unpaired.

The CDR3 runs to 13 residues. CDR1 and CDR2 from the germline V gene are ENHRY and SYGVKD. The V end lost 4 bases, the J end lost 3 bases, and 10 bases lay between the germline ends. Unique molecular identifier tags were affixed to discrete cDNA molecules. One entry per CDR3 protein results from TCRdb running MiXCR on the 5' RACE reads. The sample carries 70,000 to 85,000 distinct CDR3 sequences, 9% to 13% recorded once. Study-wide points: Private and CD4 specificities were missed by VDJdb matching, which favored anti-spike CD8 responses.

On this clonotype: Its antigen is undetermined.

V and J are TRBV10-3 and TRBJ2-7; tentative D call: TRBD1 (5 bases). The source material was whole blood. This TCR was recovered from an adult who was a healthcare worker with PCR-confirmed SARS-CoV-2 infection or an uninfected control (not recorded which). The CDR3 sequence is CAISGPRDYEQYF. For the CDR3, the DNA is TGTGCCATCAGTGGCCCCAGGGACTACGAGCAGTACTTC.